The clone carrying this T cell receptor (beta chain) came up a few times. Antigen: not known. The data were taken from a study of a mutant IDH1 vaccine in newly diagnosed glioma. Study at large: Vaccine administration was initiated 4-6 weeks following radiotherapy alone, or with temozolomide cycles.

The ends were cut back, 5 bases at V and 0 bases at J, with 20 bases in the middle. The V gene's germline CDR1 is MDHEN and CDR2 SYDVKM. The CDR3 contains 17 residues. Noted time point: week 23, last vaccination. The study gave 300 ug of mutant IDH1 20-mer peptide per vaccine dose, with topical imiquimod. There were new WHO grade 3 or 4 astrocytomas in the donors, and these were IDH1-mutant and ATRX-lost. TCRdb keeps only in-frame clones here, not all; method: immunoSEQ multiplex PCR. The sample contains around 40,000 clones, roughly 79% of which appear only once. Specimen: PBMCs, collected from a glioma patient whose treatment included an IDH1 peptide vaccine. The origin of this receptor is a woman in her thirties or forties with glioma. Some clones in this sample may be carry-over from other donors' samples. This chain connects TRBV28 to TRBJ2-7, with D unresolved. The CDR3 region is CASSIRPSWGSSYEQYF. In DNA, the CDR3 is TGTGCCAGCAGTATTAGGCCCTCCTGGGGAAGCTCCTACGAGCAGTACTTC.